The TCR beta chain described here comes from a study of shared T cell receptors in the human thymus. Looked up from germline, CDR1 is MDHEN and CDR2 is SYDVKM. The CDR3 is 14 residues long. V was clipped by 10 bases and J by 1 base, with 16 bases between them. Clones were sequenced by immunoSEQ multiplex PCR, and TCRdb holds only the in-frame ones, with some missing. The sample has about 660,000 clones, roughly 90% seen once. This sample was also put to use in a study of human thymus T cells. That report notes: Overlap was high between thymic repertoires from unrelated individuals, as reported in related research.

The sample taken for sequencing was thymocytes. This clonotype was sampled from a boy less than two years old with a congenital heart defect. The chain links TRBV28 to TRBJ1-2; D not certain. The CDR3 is CATKEGSRNYGYTF. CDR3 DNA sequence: TGTGCCACCAAGGAAGGGAGCCGTAACTATGGCTACACCTTC.